The T cell receptor (beta chain) described here comes from a study of blood T cell repertoires in COVID-19. About the research overall: Nucleic acid was either cDNA or gDNA, and it came from T cells, B-cell-depleted T cells, or PBMCs.

A few counts support this clone. As originally analysed: Reference gene primer amplification gave estimated nucleated cell counts. Method: immunoSEQ multiplex PCR; TCRdb's copy keeps in-frame clones and lacks some. The DNA was the basis for D and trimming; V, J and clone size are from that table. Among around 72,000 clones, 70% to 90% were seen once, and the ten largest hold approximately 29%. The TCR was taken from a man in his fifties with acute or convalescent COVID-19. The sample was peripheral blood.

CDR3 region: CASRMAASYEQYF. The CDR3 nucleotides read TGTGCCAGCAGGATGGCAGCGTCCTACGAGCAGTACTTC. This chain links TRBV12-3 or TRBV12-4 with TRBJ2-7; unclear D gene. V lost 6 bases, J lost 1 base, and 10 bases lay in between. This CDR3 region has 13 residues.